This T cell receptor (beta chain) was sequenced in a study of T cells in Graves' hyperthyroidism and ophthalmopathy. The study left out patients who had uncontrolled infection, other autoimmune disease, pregnancy or lactation. Ten or more counts support this clonotype. The antigen is not known. Amplification yielded TCR beta CDR3 regions, with RNA transcripts as the source. Using the HTBI primer set, a first-round RT-PCR was run on the TCR CDR3. TCRdb re-derived calls from the multiplex PCR reads in MiXCR, one entry per CDR3 protein. The profile shows about 560,000 distinct CDR3 sequences, 14% of them singletons. Study observations and caveats: Ophthalmopathy onset followed model prediction by a median roughly six months. Most expanded thyroid clonotypes above 0.001 also appeared in blood.

The germline CDR1 and CDR2 sequences are SGHRS and YFSETQ. The CDR3 runs 16 residues. The V segment lost 0 bases and the J segment 6 bases; nucleotides outside the gene matches: 8. The clonotype originates from a middle-aged woman with Graves' hyperthyroidism. The sequencing sample was made of blood. The rearrangement links TRBV5-1 to TRBJ2-1, with 8 bases matching TRBD2. CDR3 loop: CASSLDPSGRGNEQFF. DNA for the CDR3: TGCGCCAGCAGCTTGGATCCCAGCGGGAGAGGCAATGAGCAGTTCTTC.